The present TCR beta chain was sequenced within a study of identical twins. General observations from the study: Because invariant MAIT and iNKT cells could be present, zero-insertion analyses could be partly confounded.

V gave up 6 bases and J gave up 1 base; unmatched junction bases: 4. Looked up from germline, CDR1 is MDHEN and CDR2 is SYDVKM. The CDR3 spans 15 residues. In this sample, this clonotype turned up many times. Its antigen is undetermined. TCRdb ran MiXCR on the 5' RACE reads and lists one entry per CDR3 protein. The table includes 500,000 to 650,000 distinct CDR3 sequences, less than 9% detected once. In every case, the donor was a healthy Caucasian. Separately, the same data were catalogued under a study of yellow fever vaccine responses in identical twins. That study adds: Each twin's T cell response to the vaccine was reported to look partly convergent and partly personalized.

The sequenced sample was PBMCs. This TCR came from a young woman in good health. The chain couples TRBV28 to TRBJ2-3, with 10 nucleotides matching TRBD1. For the CDR3, the DNA is TGTGCCAGCAGAGACGGGACAGGGGGCACAGATACGCAGTATTTT. This sequence encodes CASRDGTGGTDTQYF.